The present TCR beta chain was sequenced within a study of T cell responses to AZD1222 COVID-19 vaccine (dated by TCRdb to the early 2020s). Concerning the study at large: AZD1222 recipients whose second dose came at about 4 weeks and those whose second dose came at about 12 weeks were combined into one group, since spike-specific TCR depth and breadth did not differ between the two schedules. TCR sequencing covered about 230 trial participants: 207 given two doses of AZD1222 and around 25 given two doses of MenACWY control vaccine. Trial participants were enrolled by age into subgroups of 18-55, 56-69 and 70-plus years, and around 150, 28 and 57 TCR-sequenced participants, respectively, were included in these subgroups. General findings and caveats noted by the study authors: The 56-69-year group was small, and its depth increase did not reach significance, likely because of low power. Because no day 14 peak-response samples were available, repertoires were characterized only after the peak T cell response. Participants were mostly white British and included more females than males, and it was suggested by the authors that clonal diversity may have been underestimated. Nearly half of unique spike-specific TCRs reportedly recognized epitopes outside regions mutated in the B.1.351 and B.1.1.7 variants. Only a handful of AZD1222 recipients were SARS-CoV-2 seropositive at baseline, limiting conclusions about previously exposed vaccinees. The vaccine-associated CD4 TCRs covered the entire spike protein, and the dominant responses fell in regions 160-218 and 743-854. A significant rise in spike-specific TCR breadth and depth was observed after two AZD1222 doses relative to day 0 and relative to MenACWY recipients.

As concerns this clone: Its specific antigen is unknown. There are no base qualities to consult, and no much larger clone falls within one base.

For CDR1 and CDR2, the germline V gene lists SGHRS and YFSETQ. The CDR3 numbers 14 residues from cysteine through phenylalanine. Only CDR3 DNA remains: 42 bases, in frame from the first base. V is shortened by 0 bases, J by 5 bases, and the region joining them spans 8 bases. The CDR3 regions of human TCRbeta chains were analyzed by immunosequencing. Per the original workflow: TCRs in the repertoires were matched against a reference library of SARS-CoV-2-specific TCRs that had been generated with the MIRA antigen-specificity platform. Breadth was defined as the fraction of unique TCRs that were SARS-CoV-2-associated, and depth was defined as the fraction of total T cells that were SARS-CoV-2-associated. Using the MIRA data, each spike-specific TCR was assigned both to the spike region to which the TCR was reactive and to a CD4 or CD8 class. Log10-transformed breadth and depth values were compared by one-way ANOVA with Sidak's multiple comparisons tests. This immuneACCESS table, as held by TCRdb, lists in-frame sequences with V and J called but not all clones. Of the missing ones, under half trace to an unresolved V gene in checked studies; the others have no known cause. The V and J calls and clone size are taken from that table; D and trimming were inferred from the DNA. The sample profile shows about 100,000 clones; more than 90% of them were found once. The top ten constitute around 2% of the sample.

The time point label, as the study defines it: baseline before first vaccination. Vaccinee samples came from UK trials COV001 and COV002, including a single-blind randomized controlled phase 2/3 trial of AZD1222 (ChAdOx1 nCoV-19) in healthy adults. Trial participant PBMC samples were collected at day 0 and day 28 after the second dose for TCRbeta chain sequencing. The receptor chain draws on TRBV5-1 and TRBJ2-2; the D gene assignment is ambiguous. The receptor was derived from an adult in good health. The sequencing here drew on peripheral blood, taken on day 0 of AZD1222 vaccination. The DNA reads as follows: TGCGCCAGCAGCTTGGAAGGGAATACCGGGGAGCTGTTTTTT. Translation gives CASSLEGNTGELFF.